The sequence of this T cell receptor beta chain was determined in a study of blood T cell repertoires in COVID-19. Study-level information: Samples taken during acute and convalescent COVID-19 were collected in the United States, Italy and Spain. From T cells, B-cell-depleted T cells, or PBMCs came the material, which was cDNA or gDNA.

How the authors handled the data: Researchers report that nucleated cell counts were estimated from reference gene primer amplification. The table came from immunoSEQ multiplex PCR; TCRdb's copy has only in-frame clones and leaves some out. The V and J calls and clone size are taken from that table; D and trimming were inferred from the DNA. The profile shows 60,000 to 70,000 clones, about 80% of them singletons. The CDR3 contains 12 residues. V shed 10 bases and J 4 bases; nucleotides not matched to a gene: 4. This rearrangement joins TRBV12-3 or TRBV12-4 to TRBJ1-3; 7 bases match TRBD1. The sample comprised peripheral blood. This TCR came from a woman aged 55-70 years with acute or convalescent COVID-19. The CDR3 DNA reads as TGTGCCACCGCGGGACAGGGAAACACCATATATTTT. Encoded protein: CATAGQGNTIYF.